The 5 T cell receptor beta chains below all came from one sample that was sequenced in a study of cytomegalovirus exposure and HLA in healthy donors. Here immunoSEQ multiplex PCR was the method, and the copy in TCRdb shows in-frame clones only, minus some. This table has around 400,000 clones, 80% to 90% appearing once. The sequenced sample was PBMCs. These TCRs come from a woman under 30 in good health and CMV-seronegative.

This clone was seen a single time. V gene TRBV27 combines with J gene TRBJ1-2; TRBD1 aligns across 7 bases. The J segment lost 0 bases and the V segment lost 2 bases, leaving 0 bases of the junction unmatched. Germline V CDR1 and CDR2: MNHEY, SMNVEV (reference sequence). The CDR3 extends over 14 amino acids. CDR3 DNA: TGTGCCAGCAGTTTAGGGACAGCTAACTATGGCTACACCTTC. Residues: CASSLGTANYGYTF.

The J gene is TRBJ2-7, the V gene TRBV6-1; perhaps TRBD2 as D (6 bases). CDR1 is MNHNS and CDR2 is SASEGT in the germline V gene. The germline V and J ends were trimmed by 6 bases and 5 bases, with 17 bases remaining between them. This CDR3 comprises 14 residues. The CDR3 DNA is TGTGCCAGCAGCACCGGGACTCTCTTAAACGAGCAGTACTTC. It specifies CASSTGTLLNEQYF.

The V gene is TRBV28, the J gene TRBJ2-7; 8 positions match TRBD1. Germline loops: CDR1 MDHEN, CDR2 SYDVKM. J lost 3 bases, V lost 6 bases, and 10 bases had no gene match. The CDR3 sequence is 15 residues long. The CDR3 DNA reads as TGTGCCAGCAGACCCCCCCACAGGGGGTTCTACGAGCAGTACTTC. Translating it yields CASRPPHRGFYEQYF.

The rearrangement links TRBV15 to TRBJ1-1; the D gene is possibly TRBD1 (5 bases). Trimming took off 1 base at V and 3 bases at J, with 18 bases between the two ends. The CDR3 extends over 17 amino acids. CDR1 LNHNV and CDR2 YYDKDF come from the germline V gene (reference sequence). The CDR3, as DNA: TGTGCCACCAGCAGAGGTAGGCAGGGAATGTTTGACACTGAAGCTTTCTTT. Translated: CATSRGRQGMFDTEAFF.

The rearrangement joins TRBV28 to TRBJ1-2; D possibly corresponds to TRBD1 (6 bases). This CDR3 spans 14 amino acids. Deletions cut 11 bases from V and 4 bases from J, with 20 bases between. Germline V gives CDR1 MDHEN, CDR2 SYDVKM. CDR3 protein: CACTGTNLGYGYTF. The CDR3 DNA reads TGTGCCTGTACAGGGACAAATCTGGGCTATGGCTACACCTTC.